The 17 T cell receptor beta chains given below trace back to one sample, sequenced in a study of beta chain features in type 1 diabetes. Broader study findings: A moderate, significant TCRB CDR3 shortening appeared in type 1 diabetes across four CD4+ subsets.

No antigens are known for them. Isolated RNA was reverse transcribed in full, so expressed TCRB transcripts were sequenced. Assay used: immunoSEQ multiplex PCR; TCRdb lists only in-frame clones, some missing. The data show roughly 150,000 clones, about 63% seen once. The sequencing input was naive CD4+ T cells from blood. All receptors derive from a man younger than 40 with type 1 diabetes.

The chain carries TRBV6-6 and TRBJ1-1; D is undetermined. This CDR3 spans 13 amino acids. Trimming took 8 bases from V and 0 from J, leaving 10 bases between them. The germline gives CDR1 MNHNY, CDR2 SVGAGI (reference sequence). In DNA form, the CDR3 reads TGTGCCAGCGTTAAACAGTTGAACACTGAAGCTTTCTTT. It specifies CASVKQLNTEAFF.

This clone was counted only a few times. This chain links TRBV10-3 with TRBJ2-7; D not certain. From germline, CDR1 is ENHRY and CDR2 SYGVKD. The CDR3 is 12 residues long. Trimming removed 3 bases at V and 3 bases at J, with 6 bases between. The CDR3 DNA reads TGTGCCATCAGTGAAAGGAACTACGAGCAGTACTTC. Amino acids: CAISERNYEQYF.

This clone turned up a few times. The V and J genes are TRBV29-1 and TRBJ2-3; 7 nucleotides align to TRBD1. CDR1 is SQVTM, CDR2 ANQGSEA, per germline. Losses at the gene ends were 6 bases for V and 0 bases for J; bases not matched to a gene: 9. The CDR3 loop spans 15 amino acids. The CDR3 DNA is TGCAGCGTGCGCCCAGGGACAGTTAGCACAGATACGCAGTATTTT. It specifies CSVRPGTVSTDTQYF.

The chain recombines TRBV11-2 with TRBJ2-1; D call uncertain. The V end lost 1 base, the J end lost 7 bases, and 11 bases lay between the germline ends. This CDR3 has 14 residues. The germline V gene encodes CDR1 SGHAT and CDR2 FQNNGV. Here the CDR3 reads CASSLVVSTNEQFF. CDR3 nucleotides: TGTGCCAGCAGCTTAGTTGTCAGTACTAATGAGCAGTTCTTC. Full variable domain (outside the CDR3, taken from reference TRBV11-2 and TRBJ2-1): EAGVAQSPRYKIIEKRQSVAFWCNPISGHATLYWYQQILGQGPKLLIQFQNNGVVDDSQLPKDRFSAERLKGVDSTLKIQPAKLEDSAVYLCASSLVVSTNEQFFGPGTRLTVL.

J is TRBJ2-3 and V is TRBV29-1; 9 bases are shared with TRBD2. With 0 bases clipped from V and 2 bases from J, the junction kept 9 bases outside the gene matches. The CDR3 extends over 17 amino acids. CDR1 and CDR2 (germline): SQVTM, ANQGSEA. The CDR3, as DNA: TGCAGCGTTGAAGATATCGAGCGGGGGGCCTACACAGATACGCAGTATTTT. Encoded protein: CSVEDIERGAYTDTQYF.

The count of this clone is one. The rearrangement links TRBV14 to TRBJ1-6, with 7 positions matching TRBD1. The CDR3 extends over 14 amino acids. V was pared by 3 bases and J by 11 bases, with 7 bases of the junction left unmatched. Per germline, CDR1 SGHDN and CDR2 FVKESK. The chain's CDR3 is CASSHGTALAPLHF. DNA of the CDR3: TGTGCCAGCAGCCATGGGACAGCCCTGGCACCCCTCCACTTT.

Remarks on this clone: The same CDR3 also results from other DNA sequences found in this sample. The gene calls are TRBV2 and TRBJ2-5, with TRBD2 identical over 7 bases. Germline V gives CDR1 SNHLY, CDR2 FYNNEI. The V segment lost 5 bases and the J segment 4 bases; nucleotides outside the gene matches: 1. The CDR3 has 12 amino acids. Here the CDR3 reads CASSTGGETQYF. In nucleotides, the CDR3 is TGTGCCAGCAGTACGGGGGGAGAGACCCAGTACTTC.

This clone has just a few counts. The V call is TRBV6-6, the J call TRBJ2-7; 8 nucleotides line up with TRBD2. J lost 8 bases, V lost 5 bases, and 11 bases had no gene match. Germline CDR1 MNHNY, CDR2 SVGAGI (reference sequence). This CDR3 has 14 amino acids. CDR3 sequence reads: CASSPRLAKQQQYF. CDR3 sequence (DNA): TGTGCCAGCAGTCCACGACTAGCGAAGCAGCAGCAGTACTTC.

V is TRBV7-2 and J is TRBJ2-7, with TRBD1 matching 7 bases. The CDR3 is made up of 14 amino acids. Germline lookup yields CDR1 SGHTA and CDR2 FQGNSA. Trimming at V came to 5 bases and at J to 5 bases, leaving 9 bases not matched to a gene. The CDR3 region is CASSRRDSANEQYF. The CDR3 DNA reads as TGTGCCAGCAGCCGTCGGGACAGCGCTAACGAGCAGTACTTC. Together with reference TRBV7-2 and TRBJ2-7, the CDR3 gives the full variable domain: GAGVSQSPSNKVTEKGKDVELRCDPISGHTALYWYRQSLGQGLEFLIYFQGNSAPDKSGLPSDRFSAERTGGSVSTLTIQRTQQEDSAVYLCASSRRDSANEQYFGPGTRLTVT.

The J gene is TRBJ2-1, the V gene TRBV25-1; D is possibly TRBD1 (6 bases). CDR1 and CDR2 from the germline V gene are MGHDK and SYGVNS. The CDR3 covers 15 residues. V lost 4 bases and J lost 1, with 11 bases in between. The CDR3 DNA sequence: TGTGCCAGCAGTGCAGCGCAGGGGTCCTACAATGAGCAGTTCTTC. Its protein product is CASSAAQGSYNEQFF.

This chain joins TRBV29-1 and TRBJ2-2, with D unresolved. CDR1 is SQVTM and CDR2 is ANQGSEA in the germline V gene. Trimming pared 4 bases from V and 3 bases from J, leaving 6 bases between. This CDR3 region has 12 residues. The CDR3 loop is CSVVPHTGELFF. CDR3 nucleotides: TGCAGCGTTGTACCACACACCGGGGAGCTGTTTTTT.

The CDR3 bases are TGTGCCAGCTCTGCTTGGGTAGGGGAGACCCAGTACTTC. Protein product: CASSAWVGETQYF. V is TRBV7-2 and J is TRBJ2-5; no reliable D call. This CDR3 has 13 residues. Trimming left V 8 bases short and J 5 bases short, with 15 bases between. Germline V gives CDR1 SGHTA, CDR2 FQGNSA.

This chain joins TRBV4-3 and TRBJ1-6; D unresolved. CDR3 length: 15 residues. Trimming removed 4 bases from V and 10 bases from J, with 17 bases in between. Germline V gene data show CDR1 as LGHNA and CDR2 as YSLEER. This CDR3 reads CASSRATGVGSPLHF. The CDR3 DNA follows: TGCGCCAGCAGCCGGGCGACGGGTGTTGGATCACCCCTCCACTTT.

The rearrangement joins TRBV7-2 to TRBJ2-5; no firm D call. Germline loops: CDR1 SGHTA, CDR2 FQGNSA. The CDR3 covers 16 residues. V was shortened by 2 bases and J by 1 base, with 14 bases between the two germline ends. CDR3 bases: TGTGCCAGCAGCTTACTACTACGGAGCTCCCAAGAGACCCAGTACTTC. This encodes CASSLLLRSSQETQYF.

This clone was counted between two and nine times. The CDR3 spells CASSPRTQGETQYF. The CDR3 bases are TGTGCCAGCAGCCCCCGGACCCAGGGGGAGACCCAGTACTTC. The J gene is TRBJ2-5, the V gene TRBV7-2; D possibly corresponds to TRBD1 (6 bases). The V gene lost 5 bases and the J gene lost 5 bases, with 15 bases spanning the gap. Looked up from germline, CDR1 is SGHTA and CDR2 is FQGNSA. This CDR3 has 14 amino acids.

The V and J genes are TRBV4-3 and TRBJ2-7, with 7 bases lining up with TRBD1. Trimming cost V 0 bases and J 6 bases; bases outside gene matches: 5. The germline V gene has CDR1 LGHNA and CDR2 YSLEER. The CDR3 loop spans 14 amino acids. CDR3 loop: CASSQDDRVSEQYF. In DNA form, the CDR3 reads TGCGCCAGCAGCCAAGATGACAGGGTATCCGAGCAGTACTTC.

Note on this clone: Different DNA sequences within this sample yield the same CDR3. This CDR3 reads CASSQDGNQPQHF. CDR3 sequence (DNA): TGCGCCAGCAGCCAAGATGGAAATCAGCCCCAGCATTTT. The chain joins TRBV4-3 to TRBJ1-5; D uncertain. CDR1 and CDR2 (germline): LGHNA, YSLEER. The germline V and J ends were trimmed by 0 bases and 4 bases, with 4 bases remaining between them. The CDR3 is 13 amino acids.